The 22 T cell receptor beta chains below were found in one sample sequenced in a study of blood T cells in healthy people across ages. Together with a sample-barcoded 5' primer, a J-beta primer mix was included in a second PCR lasting about 6 to 11 cycles. MiXCR, run by TCRdb on the 5' RACE reads, gives a single entry per CDR3 protein. The data show about 1,400,000 distinct CDR3 sequences, approximately 42% seen once. The sample consisted of blood. The receptors derive from a young woman in good health.

This clonotype was detected once. This chain connects TRBV6-1 to TRBJ1-2; TRBD1 aligns across 10 bases. With V trimmed by 8 bases and J by 8 bases, 14 bases remained unmatched. This CDR3 spans 15 amino acids. The V gene's germline CDR1 is MNHNS and CDR2 SASEGT. CDR3 DNA sequence: TGTGCCAGCTTCCAGAGTGGGGACAGGGGACGGGGCTACACCTTC. Its translation is CASFQSGDRGRGYTF.

The chain has TRBV20-1 and TRBJ2-3, with TRBD2 identical over 12 bases. Germline CDR1 DFQATT, CDR2 SNEGSKA (reference sequence). The CDR3 spans 14 residues. The trim removed 6 bases at V and 4 bases at J, leaving 5 bases unmatched. CDR3 in DNA: TGCAGTGCCCCTAGCGGGGGGGCAGCAGATACGCAGTATTTT. Protein: CSAPSGGAADTQYF.

CDR3 sequence reads: CASSLGVGNNEQFF. The CDR3 DNA follows: TGCGCCAGCAGCTTGGGGGTAGGGAACAATGAGCAGTTCTTC. The gene calls are TRBV5-1 and TRBJ2-1; D gene unclear. Between the trimmed V and J ends, which lost 0 bases and 5 bases, there was a span of 9 bases. The length of the CDR3 is 14 residues. Germline V gene lookup returns CDR1 SGHRS and CDR2 YFSETQ.

The gene calls are TRBV2 and TRBJ2-3, with a weak D call TRBD2 (5 bases). The CDR3 is 12 amino acids. V was clipped by 6 bases and J by 4 bases, with 8 bases between them. CDR1 SNHLY and CDR2 FYNNEI come from the germline V gene. The CDR3 sequence is CASRAEADTQYF. As DNA, the CDR3 is TGTGCCAGCAGAGCGGAGGCAGATACGCAGTATTTT.

The rearrangement joins TRBV18 to TRBJ2-2; 8 bases match TRBD1. The V and J ends lost 8 bases and 5 bases, in that order; junction bases with no gene match: 7. The germline V gene has CDR1 KGHSH and CDR2 LQKENI. The CDR3 is made up of 14 amino acids. The DNA for the CDR3 is TGTGCCAGCCCTCCCCGGACAGGGACCGGGGAGCTGTTTTTT. This gives the protein CASPPRTGTGELFF.

This sequence joins TRBV12-3 or TRBV12-4 and TRBJ1-6; D unclear. The CDR3 is 14 residues long. V lost 10 bases, J lost 9 bases, and 19 bases lay in between. CDR3 sequence (DNA): TGTGCCACCAGCAAGGGAGTTATAACTTCACCCCTCCACTTT. Residues: CATSKGVITSPLHF.

This clonotype was detected a few times. The J gene is TRBJ2-7, the V gene TRBV20-1, with TRBD2 identical over 7 bases. Germline lookup yields CDR1 DFQATT and CDR2 SNEGSKA (reference sequence). Losses at the gene ends were 7 bases for V and 1 base for J; bases not matched to a gene: 7. The CDR3 sequence is 13 residues long. DNA for the CDR3: TGCAGTGTCCCCCGTAGCGGGTCCTACGAGCAGTACTTC. Its protein product is CSVPRSGSYEQYF.

This clonotype was counted between two and nine times. This chain joins TRBV5-1 and TRBJ2-7, with 10 bases lining up with TRBD1. Trimming took 0 bases from V and 5 from J; bases not matched to a gene: 8. The length of the CDR3 is 16 residues. Germline V lookup: CDR1 SGHRS, CDR2 YFSETQ. DNA of the CDR3: TGCGCCAGCAGCTTGGACTGGGACAGGGGTATCCACGAGCAGTACTTC. Its translation: CASSLDWDRGIHEQYF.

This clonotype was seen more than once but under ten times. The rearrangement joins TRBV15 to TRBJ2-7; tentative D call: TRBD1 (6 bases). Per the germline V gene, CDR1 is LNHNV and CDR2 is YYDKDF (reference sequence). This CDR3 region has 18 residues. V lost 0 bases to trimming and J lost 6 bases, with 24 bases between them. The CDR3 region has the DNA TGTGCCACCAGCAGAGATTTATTGTGGGACAACCCTGTTGGCGAGCAGTACTTC. Its translation: CATSRDLLWDNPVGEQYF.

This clonotype appeared many times. J is TRBJ2-7 and V is TRBV27, with D maybe TRBD1 (5 bases). Trimming removed 6 bases from V and 5 bases from J, with 11 bases in between. The V gene's germline CDR1 is MNHEY and CDR2 SMNVEV (reference sequence). There are 12 residues in the CDR3. CDR3 bases: TGTGCCAGCAGCTTAAGGGGAAACGAGCAGTACTTC. Its translation is CASSLRGNEQYF.

The V gene is TRBV4-2, the J gene TRBJ2-1; D remains ambiguous. The end of the DNA fits TRBJ2-7 better, so the J call may be wrong. The CDR3 totals 18 residues. The germline V gene has CDR1 LGHNA and CDR2 YNFKEQ. The CDR3 nucleotides read TGTGCCAGCAGCCAAGATCCCCCTTTGCCGAGCTCCTACAATGAGCAGTACTTC. Translating it yields CASSQDPPLPSSYNEQYF.

This clonotype showed up just a few times. It may be a read error: a sequence one base away is much more abundant. The rearrangement uses TRBV7-2 and TRBJ1-1, with unresolved D. In germline, CDR1 is SGHTA, CDR2 FQGNSA. This CDR3 region has 14 residues. CDR3 residues: CASSVALGNTEAFF. For the CDR3, the DNA is TGTGCCAGCAGCGTAGCGCTAGGCAACACTGAAGCTTTCTTT.

This chain connects TRBV10-1 to TRBJ2-3; perhaps TRBD1 as D (5 bases). V was pared by 3 bases and J by 6 bases, with 16 bases between. Germline V gives CDR1 WNHNN, CDR2 SYGVQD (reference sequence). The CDR3 length is 15 residues. DNA for the CDR3: TGCGCCAGCAGTGATGTACAGGACCCTTGGGATACGCAGTATTTT. Residues: CASSDVQDPWDTQYF.

This clonotype appeared once. The chain couples TRBV9 to TRBJ1-2, with a tentative D call TRBD1 (5 bases). Germline V gene data show CDR1 as SGDLS and CDR2 as YYNGEE. The CDR3 totals 14 residues. Deletions cut 0 bases from V and 3 bases from J, with 9 bases between. The DNA for the CDR3 is TGTGCCAGCAGCGTAGAGCCAGGGTACTATGGCTACACCTTC. It is translated as CASSVEPGYYGYTF.

In DNA, the CDR3 is TGTGCCAGCAGTTTAACGGGAGCAGCCAATGAGCAGTTCTTC. It translates to CASSLTGAANEQFF. This chain links TRBV12-3 or TRBV12-4 with TRBJ2-1; D is perhaps TRBD2 (6 bases). The CDR3 is 14 amino acids. V was clipped by 2 bases and J by 6 bases, with 11 bases between them.

The rearrangement uses TRBV13 and TRBJ2-1; D is possibly TRBD2 (5 bases). This CDR3 spans 15 amino acids. V was cut by 5 bases and J by 8 bases, with 19 bases left in between. Germline V CDR1 and CDR2: PRHDT, FYEKMQ (reference sequence). The CDR3 nucleotides read TGTGCCAGCAGCCGGGGTGCGGTGGGATACGATGAGCAGTTCTTC. As protein: CASSRGAVGYDEQFF.

This clonotype was seen a handful of times. The rearrangement joins TRBV15 to TRBJ1-2, with 8 bases that match TRBD1. The germline V gene encodes CDR1 LNHNV and CDR2 YYDKDF (reference sequence). The CDR3 has 15 residues. V lost 5 bases and J lost 3; bases outside the gene matches: 8. CDR3 nucleotide sequence: TGTGCCACCAGCCTACCGGACAGGGTCGACTATGGCTACACCTTC. It is translated as CATSLPDRVDYGYTF.

DNA of the CDR3: TGTGCCAGCAGCCCAAGACTAGCGGGACTAACCTACGAGCAGTACTTC. Protein product: CASSPRLAGLTYEQYF. This chain uses TRBV7-2 with TRBJ2-7; 11 bases match TRBD2. V trimming: 5 bases; J trimming: 2 bases; junction bases outside the gene matches: 8. Germline V CDR1 and CDR2: SGHTA, FQGNSA. The CDR3 length is 16 residues.

This clonotype has more than one count but fewer than ten. The chain recombines TRBV7-2 with TRBJ1-6; 8 positions agree with TRBD1. The CDR3 length is 13 residues. Trimming took 5 bases from V and 7 from J; bases not matched to a gene: 1. CDR1 and CDR2 (germline): SGHTA, FQGNSA. The CDR3 protein is CASSRTGNSPLHF. The CDR3 DNA follows: TGTGCCAGCAGCCGGACAGGGAATTCACCCCTCCACTTT.

The chain couples TRBV20-1 to TRBJ2-7, with 9 positions matching TRBD2. The V gene's germline CDR1 is DFQATT and CDR2 SNEGSKA (reference sequence). V gave up 5 bases and J gave up 2 bases; unmatched junction bases: 7. The CDR3 totals 14 residues. The CDR3 nucleotides read TGCAGTGCTCCGGGACTAGCCTTTACCTACGAGCAGTACTTC. This gives the protein CSAPGLAFTYEQYF.

V is TRBV6-2 or TRBV6-3 and J is TRBJ2-1; 9 nucleotides line up with TRBD2. Near its end, the DNA agrees better with TRBJ2-7, so the J call may be wrong. Germline V gene sequence: CDR1 MNHEY, CDR2 SVGEGT. The CDR3 length is 16 residues. Written as DNA, the CDR3 is TGTGCCAGCAGGACACTGCGGGGGGGAGGCTACAATGAGCAGTACTTC. The encoded protein is CASRTLRGGGYNEQYF.

The V call is TRBV14, the J call TRBJ2-6; TRBD1 matches 12 bases. The CDR3 runs to 17 residues. Germline values: CDR1 SGHDN, CDR2 FVKESK. The V gene end was trimmed by 4 bases and the J gene end by 5 bases; junction bases not matched to a gene: 6. Here the CDR3 DNA reads TGTGCCAGCAGCCCCGGGACAGGGGGCTTCAGGGCCAACGTCCTGACTTTC. This sequence encodes CASSPGTGGFRANVLTF.